This is a list of T cell receptor beta chains from one sample in a study of blood T cell repertoires in COVID-19. Generated by immunoSEQ multiplex PCR, the TCRdb table keeps only in-frame clones and is missing some. The sample carries about 670,000 clones, 85% to 90% recorded once. Sequenced: peripheral blood. Source of these receptors: a woman under 30 with acute or convalescent COVID-19. Both conserved end residues are part of each CDR3. The D gene is left open where the match is weak. Size is stated for part of the rows, as once, few or many counts, or as a class when the clone is expanded.

TRBV19	.	.	TRBJ1-5	TGTGCCAGCACCGACAGGACAACCAATCAGCCCCAGCATTTT	CASTDRTTNQPQHF
TRBV6-1	once	.	TRBJ1-1	TGTGCCAGCAGTGAACGGGGGAGGAACACTGAAGCTTTCTTT	CASSERGRNTEAFF
TRBV5-1	.	TRBD1	TRBJ1-1	TGCGCCAGCAGCTTGGGGGACAGGGTGGTCACTGAAGCTTTCTTT	CASSLGDRVVTEAFF
TRBV6-5	.	.	TRBJ1-5	TGTGCCAGCAGCGACATTCGGGGGGGCTTTCAGCCCCAGCATTTT	CASSDIRGGFQPQHF
TRBV27	.	.	TRBJ1-2	TGTGCCAGCAGTTTATTCCCTCAGGGTGATGGCTACACCTTC	CASSLFPQGDGYTF
TRBV11-2	.	TRBD1	TRBJ1-2	TGTGCCAGCAGCTTAGTAGGGGACAGAAGCTATGGCTACACCTTC	CASSLVGDRSYGYTF
TRBV19	.	.	TRBJ1-5	TGTGCCAGTAGTATAGAAGTGGCAGTGAATCAGCCCCAGCATTTT	CASSIEVAVNQPQHF
TRBV5-1	.	TRBD1	TRBJ2-1	TGCGCCAGCAGCCCCAATCCACAGGGGAGCGATGAGCAGTTCTTC	CASSPNPQGSDEQFF
TRBV2	.	TRBD1	TRBJ1-3	TGTGCCAGCGGCCAGGGGGTTCCCGGAAACACCATATATTTT	CASGQGVPGNTIYF
TRBV7-3	.	.	TRBJ1-1	TGTGCCAGCAGCTTATTAGGGGAAAACACTGAAGCTTTCTTT	CASSLLGENTEAFF
TRBV28	.	TRBD2	TRBJ2-1	TGTGCCAGCAGCCTAGCGGGGGGGCGTGTTGAGCAGTTCTTC	CASSLAGGRVEQFF
TRBV27	.	.	TRBJ2-7	TGTGCCAGCAGTTTGGAGGGAGATCCGATCTACGAGCAGTACTTC	CASSLEGDPIYEQYF
TRBV12-5	.	.	TRBJ1-2	TGTGCTAGTGGCCAATCGGGGGGGCACGGCTACACCTTC	CASGQSGGHGYTF
TRBV7-2	.	.	TRBJ2-2	TGTGCCAGCAGCTTAGGGCAGGGGCTATACACCGGGGAGCTGTTTTTT	CASSLGQGLYTGELFF
TRBV5-1	.	.	TRBJ2-3	TGCGCCAGCAGCTTGGCCCACACCTTGGGACAAGATACGCAGTATTTT	CASSLAHTLGQDTQYF
TRBV4-1	.	TRBD1	TRBJ2-4	TGCGCCAGCAGCCAAGATCTAACAGGGGTCGGAAACATTCAGTACTTC	CASSQDLTGVGNIQYF
TRBV6-5	once	.	TRBJ1-2	TGTGCCAGCAGCGACCAGGGACTCTATGGCTACACCTTC	CASSDQGLYGYTF
TRBV7-8	.	.	TRBJ1-1	TGTGCCAGCAGCTTTCAGGGGAACACTGAAGCTTTCTTT	CASSFQGNTEAFF
TRBV6-5	.	.	TRBJ1-3	TGTGCCAGCACGCAGGGCGGCTCTGGAAACACCATATATTTT	CASTQGGSGNTIYF
TRBV6-5	.	.	TRBJ2-2	TGTGCCGGACACGTCTCGAACACCGGGGAGCTGTTTTTT	CAGHVSNTGELFF
TRBV6-2/TRBV6-3	once	.	TRBJ1-4	TGTGCCAGCAGTAACAGAGTAGAACTCTATGAAAAACTGTTTTTT	CASSNRVELYEKLFF
TRBV5-1	.	.	TRBJ1-3	TGCGCCAGCAGCTTGGGCGGGGGCGCGGTGGACACCATATATTTT	CASSLGGGAVDTIYF
TRBV27	.	TRBD1	TRBJ2-7	TGTGCCAGCAGTTCCGGACAGGGCCTTCTATACGAGCAGTACTTC	CASSSGQGLLYEQYF
TRBV18	.	TRBD1	TRBJ1-3	TGTGCCAGCTCAGCTTACAGGGGAGACACCATATATTTT	CASSAYRGDTIYF
TRBV10-3	.	.	TRBJ1-5	TGTGCCATCAGTGATAGGCAGGGCCTTCAGCCCCAGCATTTT	CAISDRQGLQPQHF
TRBV7-2	few	.	TRBJ2-3	TGTGCCAGCAGCTTCACAGGAGATACGCAGTATTTT	CASSFTGDTQYF
TRBV20-1	once	.	TRBJ2-6	TGCAGTGCTAGTGACGTTGCTGGGGCCAACGTCCTGACTTTC	CSASDVAGANVLTF
TRBV5-6	.	.	TRBJ1-2	TGTGCCAGCAGCACAGGCAGCACCTACTATGGCTACACCTTC	CASSTGSTYYGYTF
TRBV5-5	.	.	TRBJ2-7	TGTGCCAGCAGCTTGGTGGGGCCACAGGGCGAGCAGTACTTC	CASSLVGPQGEQYF
TRBV6-4	.	.	TRBJ1-5	TGTGCCAGATTCACACAGCAGCCCCAGCATTTT	CARFTQQPQHF
TRBV5-1	.	.	TRBJ1-2	TGCGCCAGCAGCCCGGGTCTTTCCTGGGGGGATCTCTATGGCTACACCTTC	CASSPGLSWGDLYGYTF
TRBV2	once	.	TRBJ2-6	TGTGCCAGCGTCTACCCTAAAACTGGGGCCAACGTCCTGACTTTC	CASVYPKTGANVLTF
TRBV27	.	.	TRBJ2-7	TGTGCCAGCAGTGATCCGGGACACCCATCCTACGAGCAGTACTTC	CASSDPGHPSYEQYF
TRBV2	once	.	TRBJ2-3	TGTGCCAGCGTCCTACGACAGAGCACAGATACGCAGTATTTT	CASVLRQSTDTQYF
TRBV6-5	.	.	TRBJ1-1	TGTGCCAGCAGGCAACTAAGGACAGCGAACACTGAAGCTTTCTTT	CASRQLRTANTEAFF
TRBV27	.	TRBD2	TRBJ2-2	TGTGCCAGCAGTTTCCCCCCAAACCGCGGGAGGCGGGAGCTGTTTTTT	CASSFPPNRGRRELFF
TRBV7-9	.	.	TRBJ1-3	TGTGCCAGCAGCCCCTGGGAGCCTGGAAACACCATATATTTT	CASSPWEPGNTIYF
TRBV12-5	.	TRBD2	TRBJ2-7	TGTGCTAGTGGTTTGGAGGCTAGCGGGGGGGAAGAGCAGTACTTC	CASGLEASGGEEQYF
TRBV6-2/TRBV6-3	.	TRBD2	TRBJ2-5	TGTGCCAGCAGTATCGGACTAGCGGGGGGGGAGACCCAGTACTTC	CASSIGLAGGETQYF
TRBV5-8	.	.	TRBJ1-1	TGTGCCAGCAGCTTGGACGGTTGGAGAACTGAAGCTTTCTTT	CASSLDGWRTEAFF
TRBV7-3	.	TRBD2	TRBJ2-3	TGTGCCAGCAGCTTAACCGGACTAGCGGGGGGGAATAGCACAGATACGCAGTATTTT	CASSLTGLAGGNSTDTQYF
TRBV20-1	.	TRBD1	TRBJ1-6	TGCAGTGCTAGTATGTCAGGGGGACCCTATATTTCACCCCTCCACTTT	CSASMSGGPYISPLHF
TRBV5-8	.	TRBD2	TRBJ2-3	TGTGCCAGCAGCTTCTCCAGCGGGGGGGCCTCCGATACGCAGTATTTT	CASSFSSGGASDTQYF
TRBV6-5	.	.	TRBJ1-4	TGTGCCAGCAGAACAGGGTCCTACAATGAAAAACTGTTTTTT	CASRTGSYNEKLFF
TRBV29-1	.	TRBD1	TRBJ1-2	TGCAGCGTTGACCCCTCTCAACCAGGGGGCCCCTATGGCTACACCTTC	CSVDPSQPGGPYGYTF
TRBV6-2/TRBV6-3	.	.	TRBJ2-1	TGTGCCAGCAGTCCCATCGAGTACAATGAGCAGTTCTTC	CASSPIEYNEQFF
TRBV5-1	few	.	TRBJ2-3	TGCGCCAGCAGGGAAGCACAGTACACAGATACGCAGTATTTT	CASREAQYTDTQYF
TRBV18	.	TRBD1	TRBJ1-5	TGTGCCAGCTCACGGGGACAGGGGGCCGATCAGCCCCAGCATTTT	CASSRGQGADQPQHF
TRBV15	.	.	TRBJ1-5	TGTGCCACCAGCAGAACCTTTGTCGGCAGGGATGATCAGCCCCAGCATTTT	CATSRTFVGRDDQPQHF
TRBV29-1	.	TRBD1	TRBJ1-2	TGCAGCGTCCCCCCTAAGGGACAGCATGGCTACACCTTC	CSVPPKGQHGYTF
TRBV6-1	.	TRBD1	TRBJ1-3	TGTGCCAGCGTCAGACAGGGGGCCAGGAACACCATATATTTT	CASVRQGARNTIYF
TRBV20-1	.	TRBD1	TRBJ1-1	TGCAGTGCTAGTTTACAGGGGGCGGACACTGAAGCTTTCTTT	CSASLQGADTEAFF
TRBV6-5	once	.	TRBJ1-2	TGTGCCTGCTTGGACGCGACTAAAGGATATGGCTACACCTTC	CACLDATKGYGYTF
TRBV5-6	.	.	TRBJ2-1	TGTGCCAGCAGCTTTGCTCGGGTAGCGGCGGGGGAGCAGTTCTTC	CASSFARVAAGEQFF
TRBV7-3	.	.	TRBJ2-1	TGTGCCAGCAGCTCGACTAGGGGTCGGCAGTTCTTC	CASSSTRGRQFF
TRBV30	.	.	TRBJ1-2	TGTGCCTGCCGCCTAGAAGTCCTCCGAGCTAACTATGGCTACACCTTC	CACRLEVLRANYGYTF
TRBV12-3/TRBV12-4	.	TRBD2	TRBJ2-7	TGTGCCAGCAGTCCTAGCGGGGGTTACGAGCAGTACTTC	CASSPSGGYEQYF
TRBV28	.	TRBD1	TRBJ1-5	TGTGCCAGCAGGCCACTTGGACAGGCCCGCAATCAGCCCCAGCATTTT	CASRPLGQARNQPQHF
TRBV5-1	.	.	TRBJ2-3	TGCGCCAGCAGCTTACAGGGTTTTGGAGATACGCAGTATTTT	CASSLQGFGDTQYF
TRBV12-3/TRBV12-4	.	.	TRBJ1-3	TGTGCCAGCAGTTTATCGGGAAACACCATATATTTT	CASSLSGNTIYF